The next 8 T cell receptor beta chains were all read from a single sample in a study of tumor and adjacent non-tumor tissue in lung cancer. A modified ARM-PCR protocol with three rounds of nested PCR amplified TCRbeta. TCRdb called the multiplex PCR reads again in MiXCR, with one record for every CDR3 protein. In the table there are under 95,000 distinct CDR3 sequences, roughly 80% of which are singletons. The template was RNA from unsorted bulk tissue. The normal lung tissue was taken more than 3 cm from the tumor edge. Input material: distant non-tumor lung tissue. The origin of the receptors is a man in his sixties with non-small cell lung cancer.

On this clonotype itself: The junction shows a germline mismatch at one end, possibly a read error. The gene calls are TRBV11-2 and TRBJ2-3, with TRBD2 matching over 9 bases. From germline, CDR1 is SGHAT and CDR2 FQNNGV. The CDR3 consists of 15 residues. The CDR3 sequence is CGSSYRAGGLDTQYF. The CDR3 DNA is TGTGGCAGCAGTTATCGAGCGGGAGGCTTAGATACGCAGTATTTT.

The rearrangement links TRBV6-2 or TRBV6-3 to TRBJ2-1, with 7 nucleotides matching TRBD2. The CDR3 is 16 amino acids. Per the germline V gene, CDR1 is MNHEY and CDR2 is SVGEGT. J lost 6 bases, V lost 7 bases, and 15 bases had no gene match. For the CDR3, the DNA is TGTGCCAGCATGAAGGGGAGCGGGATACAAGTCAATGAGCAGTTCTTC. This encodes CASMKGSGIQVNEQFF.

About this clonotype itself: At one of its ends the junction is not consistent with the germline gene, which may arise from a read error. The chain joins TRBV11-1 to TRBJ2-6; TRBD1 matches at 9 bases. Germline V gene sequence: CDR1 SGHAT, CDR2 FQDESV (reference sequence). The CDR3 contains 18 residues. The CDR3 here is CSSNQRGQGYSGANVLTF. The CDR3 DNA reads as TGTTCCAGCAACCAGAGGGGACAGGGCTACTCTGGGGCCAACGTCCTGACTTTC.

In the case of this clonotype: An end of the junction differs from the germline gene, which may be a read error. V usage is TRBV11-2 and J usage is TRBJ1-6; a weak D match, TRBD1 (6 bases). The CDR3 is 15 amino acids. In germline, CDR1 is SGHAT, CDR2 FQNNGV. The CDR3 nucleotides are TGTGCAAGCAACTTAGGGGGGGACAATAATTTACCCCTCCACTTT. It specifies CASNLGGDNNLPLHF.

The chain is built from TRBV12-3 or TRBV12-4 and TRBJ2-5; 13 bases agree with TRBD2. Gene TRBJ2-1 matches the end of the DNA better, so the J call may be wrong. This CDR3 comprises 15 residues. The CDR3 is CASSRTSGSGETQFF. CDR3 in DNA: TGTGCCAGCAGCCGGACTAGCGGGAGTGGAGAGACCCAGTTCTTC.

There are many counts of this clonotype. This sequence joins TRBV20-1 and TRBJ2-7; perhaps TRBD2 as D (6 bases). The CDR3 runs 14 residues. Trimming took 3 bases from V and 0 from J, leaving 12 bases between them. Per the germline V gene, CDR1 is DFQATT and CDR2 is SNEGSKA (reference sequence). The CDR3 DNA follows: TGCAGTGCTAGGACGCGGGGTCTCTCCTACGAGCAGTACTTC. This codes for CSARTRGLSYEQYF.

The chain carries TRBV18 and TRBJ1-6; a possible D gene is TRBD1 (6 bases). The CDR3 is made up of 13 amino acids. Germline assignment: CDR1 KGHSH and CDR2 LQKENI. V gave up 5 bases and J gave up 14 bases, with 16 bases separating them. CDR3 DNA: TGTGCCAGCTCAAGGGGGACCCCCGCTTCCCTCCACTTT. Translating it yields CASSRGTPASLHF.

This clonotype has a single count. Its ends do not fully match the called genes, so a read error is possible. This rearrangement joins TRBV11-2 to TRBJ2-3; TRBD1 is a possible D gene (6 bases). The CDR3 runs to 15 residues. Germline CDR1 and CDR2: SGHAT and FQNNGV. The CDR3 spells CASSPQGQSTDTQYF. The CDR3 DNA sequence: TGTGCCAGCAGCCCCCAAGGACAGTCGACAGATACACAGTATTTT.